These 30 T cell receptor beta chains were all obtained from the same sample, sequenced in a study of T-cell reconstitution after alpha-beta-depleted transplantation in children. Unique molecular identifiers were incorporated during preparation of the TCRbeta library. TCRdb analysed the PCR reads with MiXCR anew, one entry per CDR3 protein. The table has about 540,000 distinct CDR3 sequences, over 20% seen once. Source: PBMCs, taken before TCRalphabeta/CD19-depleted stem cell transplant. These receptor sequences come from a boy under three years old with Wiskott-Aldrich syndrome, due to receive a stem cell transplant.

The V call is TRBV18, the J call TRBJ2-3; 9 bases are a match to TRBD1. Trimming removed 2 bases from V and 3 bases from J; junction bases left unmatched: 6. CDR3 size: 16 residues. Germline loops: CDR1 KGHSH, CDR2 LQKENI. The CDR3: CASSPLPGQGTDTQYF. The CDR3 region has the DNA TGTGCCAGCTCACCATTACCGGGACAGGGTACAGATACGCAGTATTTT.

This clonotype showed up just a few times. A junction end diverges from the germline sequence, so it may reflect a read error. This chain links TRBV20-1 with TRBJ2-5; 10 positions match TRBD1. Germline CDR1 and CDR2: DFQATT and SNEGSKA (reference sequence). This CDR3 is 15 amino acids long. CDR3 residues: CSAPTGGLYQETHYF. The CDR3 nucleotides read TGCAGTGCCCCGACAGGGGGCCTTTACCAAGAGACCCATTACTTC.

The V and J genes are TRBV6-5 and TRBJ1-6, with 8 bases identical to TRBD1. Germline assignment: CDR1 MNHEY and CDR2 SVGAGI. V shed 4 bases and J 8 bases; nucleotides not matched to a gene: 4. The CDR3 covers 14 residues. The CDR3 DNA reads as TGTGCCAGCAGTTCTGGGACAGGATATTCACCCCTCCACTTT. As protein: CASSSGTGYSPLHF.

This clonotype occurred a few times. The chain is built from TRBV20-1 and TRBJ2-1, with 13 bases matching TRBD2. V gave up 5 bases and J gave up 6 bases; unmatched junction bases: 7. Germline values: CDR1 DFQATT, CDR2 SNEGSKA (reference sequence). The CDR3 loop spans 15 amino acids. In DNA form, the CDR3 reads TGCAGTGCTCAAACGGGACTAGCGGGACGCAATGAGCAGTTCTTC. Translated: CSAQTGLAGRNEQFF.

V and J are TRBV5-6 and TRBJ1-2; D not certain. From germline, CDR1 is SGHDT and CDR2 YYEEEE. CDR3 size: 10 residues. Trimming removed 9 bases at V and 4 bases at J, with 7 bases between. As DNA, the CDR3 is TGTGCCAACACAACCTATGGCTACACCTTC. Protein sequence: CANTTYGYTF.

This chain uses TRBV4-2 with TRBJ2-2; 7 nucleotides agree with TRBD2. The V and J ends lost 3 bases and 3 bases, in that order; junction bases with no gene match: 10. This CDR3 comprises 17 residues. CDR1 LGHNA and CDR2 YNFKEQ come from the germline V gene. CDR3 amino acids: CASSQGGASDYTGELFF. CDR3 in DNA: TGTGCCAGCAGCCAGGGAGGGGCTAGCGATTACACCGGGGAGCTGTTTTTT.

A few counts support this clonotype. This chain connects TRBV5-1 to TRBJ2-1; TRBD1 matches at 7 bases. The CDR3 is 13 residues long. Per the germline V gene, CDR1 is SGHRS and CDR2 is YFSETQ. Losses at the gene ends were 5 bases for V and 5 bases for J; bases not matched to a gene: 4. The CDR3 region has the DNA TGCGCCAGCAGACAGGGGAAGGACAATGAGCAGTTCTTC. It encodes CASRQGKDNEQFF.

The J gene is TRBJ1-4, the V gene TRBV20-1; D not resolved. Per the germline V gene, CDR1 is DFQATT and CDR2 is SNEGSKA (reference sequence). The CDR3 consists of 12 residues. Trimming removed 1 base at V and 7 bases at J, with 7 bases between. The DNA for the CDR3 is TGCAGTGCTAGAGGGGCTGGTGAAAAACTGTTTTTT. Its translation is CSARGAGEKLFF.

This chain joins TRBV5-1 and TRBJ1-1; tentatively, D is TRBD1 (5 bases). The germline V gene has CDR1 SGHRS and CDR2 YFSETQ. This CDR3 region has 15 residues. Between the trimmed V and J ends, which lost 4 bases and 1 base, there was a span of 14 bases. CDR3 in amino acids: CASSPLRGGNTEAFF. Written as DNA, the CDR3 is TGCGCCAGCAGCCCACTCCGGGGGGGGAACACTGAAGCTTTCTTT.

This clonotype was counted once. V and J are TRBV5-1 and TRBJ1-2, with D possibly TRBD1 on 6 matching bases. CDR3 length equals 15 residues. Between the trimmed V and J ends, which lost 0 bases and 4 bases, there was a span of 13 bases. Germline V gene data show CDR1 as SGHRS and CDR2 as YFSETQ. CDR3 nucleotide sequence: TGCGCCAGCAGCTTGGCGGGGGGGCCGTTCTATGGCTACACCTTC. This translates into CASSLAGGPFYGYTF.

This clonotype occurred a few times. A read error may produce the germline difference seen at one junction end. The V and J genes are TRBV5-1 and TRBJ2-3; tentatively, D is TRBD1 or TRBD2 (6 bases each). Germline CDR1 SGHRS, CDR2 YFSETQ. CDR3 length equals 15 residues. CDR3 in amino acids: CASSLQGGGTDTQYF. The CDR3, as DNA: TGTGCCAGCAGTTTACAGGGAGGAGGCACAGATACGCAGTATTTT.

CDR3 DNA sequence: TGCGCCAGCAGCCGAGCCTCCTGGACAGGAGGTAACTACGAGCAGTACTTC. Translated, it gives CASSRASWTGGNYEQYF. This chain joins TRBV5-1 and TRBJ2-7; TRBD1 agrees at 7 bases. The CDR3 is made up of 17 amino acids. CDR1 SGHRS and CDR2 YFSETQ come from the germline V gene. Trimming cost V 4 bases and J 3 bases; bases outside gene matches: 16.

J is TRBJ2-1 and V is TRBV29-1; 8 positions agree with TRBD2. The CDR3 is 15 amino acids. Germline lookup yields CDR1 SQVTM and CDR2 ANQGSEA. With V trimmed by 4 bases and J by 3 bases, 8 bases remained unmatched. The CDR3 nucleotides are TGCAGCGTTGGGGTGGCGGGAGGCTTCTACAATGAGCAGTTCTTC. Translating it yields CSVGVAGGFYNEQFF.

This sequence joins TRBV24-1 and TRBJ2-2; TRBD2 agrees at 7 bases. V lost 2 bases to trimming and J lost 2 bases; unmatched junction nucleotides: 4. Germline-derived CDR1 and CDR2 are KGHDR and SFDVKD. The CDR3 length is 16 residues. The CDR3 loop is CATSDSGGPNTGELFF. Written as DNA, the CDR3 is TGTGCCACCAGTGATTCGGGAGGCCCAAACACCGGGGAGCTGTTTTTT.

CDR3 sequence: CATSGSVRSTEQFF. CDR3 bases: TGTGCCACCAGCGGGTCGGTTCGTAGCACTGAGCAGTTCTTC. This chain connects TRBV15 to TRBJ2-1; D remains ambiguous. The V gene's germline CDR1 is LNHNV and CDR2 YYDKDF (reference sequence). This CDR3 region has 14 residues. V lost 5 bases, J lost 9 bases, and 17 bases lay in between. Looking up the rest from reference TRBV15 and TRBJ2-1 gives the full variable domain: DAMVIQNPRYQVTQFGKPVTLSCSQTLNHNVMYWYQQKSSQAPKLLFHYYDKDFNNEADTPDNFQSRRPNTSFCFLDIRSPGLGDTAMYLCATSGSVRSTEQFFGPGTRLTVL.

This clonotype was seen a few times. This chain uses TRBV9 with TRBJ1-5, with D uncertain. The germline V gene has CDR1 SGDLS and CDR2 YYNGEE. The CDR3 has 14 amino acids. V lost 0 bases, J lost 9 bases, and 13 bases lay in between. The DNA of the CDR3 is TGTGCCAGCAGCGTAGGCCGGGAATCGGGGCCCCAGCATTTT. It yields the protein CASSVGRESGPQHF.

This rearrangement joins TRBV20-1 to TRBJ2-7; 7 bases are shared with TRBD1. Germline CDR1 reads DFQATT; CDR2 reads SNEGSKA (reference sequence). The junction had 11 bases not matched to a gene; V was cut back by 6 bases and J by 3 bases. The CDR3 totals 14 residues. DNA for the CDR3: TGCAGTGCCAACAGACAGGGCAGTAGCTACGAGCAGTACTTC. This encodes CSANRQGSSYEQYF.

This clonotype was observed a few times. The V gene is TRBV5-1, the J gene TRBJ2-1, with D possibly being TRBD2 (6 bases). Germline values: CDR1 SGHRS, CDR2 YFSETQ. The CDR3 runs to 15 residues. Trimming shortened V by 4 bases and J by 7 bases, and 18 bases separated the two germline ends. This CDR3 reads CASSPGEGGWNEQFF. CDR3 in DNA: TGCGCCAGCAGCCCTGGAGAAGGAGGGTGGAATGAGCAGTTCTTC.

The gene calls are TRBV10-3 and TRBJ2-1; D may be TRBD2 (6 bases). This CDR3 contains 15 residues. The germline CDR1 and CDR2 sequences are ENHRY and SYGVKD. Trimming took 4 bases from V and 5 from J, leaving 15 bases between them. CDR3 in amino acids: CAISAESAGHNEQFF. CDR3 DNA sequence: TGTGCCATCAGTGCGGAGTCAGCGGGCCACAATGAGCAGTTCTTC.

The chain couples TRBV20-1 to TRBJ1-1; D may be TRBD1 (5 bases). The germline V gene encodes CDR1 DFQATT and CDR2 SNEGSKA (reference sequence). The germline V and J ends were trimmed by 0 bases and 11 bases, with 13 bases remaining between them. The CDR3 covers 12 residues. The DNA for the CDR3 is TGCAGTGCTAGAGATCCGGGGGGTATGGCTTTCTTT. The encoded protein is CSARDPGGMAFF.

This clonotype was picked up many times. The chain joins TRBV5-5 to TRBJ2-3, with D tentatively TRBD2 (6 bases). CDR1 SGHKS and CDR2 YYEKEE come from the germline V gene (reference sequence). CDR3 length: 14 residues. Trimming took off 0 bases at V and 4 bases at J, with 9 bases between the two ends. Here the CDR3 reads CASSLGGVADTQYF. The CDR3 DNA sequence: TGTGCCAGCAGCTTGGGGGGGGTTGCAGATACGCAGTATTTT.

The J gene is TRBJ2-3, the V gene TRBV20-1, with a tentative D call TRBD2 (6 bases). The CDR3 is 12 amino acids. Trimming took off 5 bases at V and 7 bases at J, with 13 bases between the two ends. Germline-derived CDR1 and CDR2 are DFQATT and SNEGSKA (reference sequence). CDR3 DNA: TGCAGTGCTCCGTTGGGAGGATATACGCAGTATTTT. Translation: CSAPLGGYTQYF.

In its sample, this clonotype was seen a few times. This sequence joins TRBV20-1 and TRBJ2-5; D unclear. This CDR3 has 14 residues. Trimming took off 3 bases at V and 2 bases at J, with 13 bases between the two ends. Germline V lookup: CDR1 DFQATT, CDR2 SNEGSKA (reference sequence). The CDR3 DNA follows: TGCAGTGCTAGTCTGTCCAACTCTCAAGAGACCCAGTACTTC. Translating gives CSASLSNSQETQYF.

Concerning this clonotype: Germline is not matched at one junction end, which may reflect a read error. V is TRBV4-1 and J is TRBJ2-3, with D maybe TRBD2 (5 bases). Germline V gene sequence: CDR1 MGHRA, CDR2 YSYEKL. The CDR3 is made up of 14 amino acids. The DNA for the CDR3 is TGCGCCACCAGCCAACGTCCCTCGGACTTCGTGTTGTATTTT. Protein product: CATSQRPSDFVLYF.

This rearrangement joins TRBV5-1 to TRBJ2-3; no clear D. CDR3 length equals 13 residues. The ends were cut back, 4 bases at V and 0 bases at J, with 6 bases in the middle. Germline assignment: CDR1 SGHRS and CDR2 YFSETQ. In DNA form, the CDR3 reads TGCGCCAGCAGCACCCTAAGCACAGATACGCAGTATTTT. Translating it yields CASSTLSTDTQYF. The whole variable domain, filled in from reference TRBV5-1 and TRBJ2-3, reads KAGVTQTPRYLIKTRGQQVTLSCSPISGHRSVSWYQQTPGQGLQFLFEYFSETQRNKGNFPGRFSGRQFSNSRSEMNVSTLELGDSALYLCASSTLSTDTQYFGPGTRLTVL.

Only a few counts were recorded for this clonotype. The rearrangement links TRBV27 to TRBJ2-7; 8 bases match TRBD1. The V gene's germline CDR1 is MNHEY and CDR2 SMNVEV (reference sequence). The CDR3 is 13 amino acids. The trim removed 6 bases at V and 6 bases at J, leaving 7 bases unmatched. CDR3 protein: CASSGQGISEQYF. Written as DNA, the CDR3 is TGTGCCAGCAGCGGACAGGGAATATCCGAGCAGTACTTC.

The J gene is TRBJ2-5, the V gene TRBV21-1; the table's D call, TRBD2, was not checked against the DNA. TRBV21-1 is labeled a pseudogene. CDR3 length equals 15 residues. CDR3 DNA sequence: TGTGCCAGCAGCAAAGGGGAGGACCCCCTCGAGACCCAGTACTTC. This translates into CASSKGEDPLETQYF.

This clonotype has more than one count but fewer than ten. The rearrangement uses TRBV2 and TRBJ1-2, with D possibly being TRBD1 (5 bases). The germline V gene encodes CDR1 SNHLY and CDR2 FYNNEI. V was cut by 2 bases and J by 4 bases, with 11 bases left in between. This CDR3 is 14 amino acids long. CDR3 bases: TGTGCCAGCAGTGAAATCGGGGGGAGCTATGGCTACACCTTC. It translates to CASSEIGGSYGYTF.

This clonotype has more than one count but fewer than ten. The chain has TRBV4-1 and TRBJ1-2; D remains ambiguous. V was shortened by 4 bases and J by 4 bases, with 13 bases between the two germline ends. Germline V gene sequence: CDR1 MGHRA, CDR2 YSYEKL. The CDR3 loop spans 14 amino acids. CDR3 residues: CASSPRGPLYGYTF. The CDR3, as DNA: TGCGCCAGCAGCCCCAGAGGGCCACTCTATGGCTACACCTTC.

This clonotype was observed a few times. The chain couples TRBV5-1 to TRBJ2-1, with D possibly matching TRBD2 (6 bases). The CDR3 is 16 amino acids. Trimming removed 5 bases from V and 4 bases from J, with 19 bases in between. CDR1 and CDR2 (germline): SGHRS, YFSETQ. The CDR3 DNA reads as TGCGCCAGCAGTAAAATAGCGGTAGGCCCTTACAATGAGCAGTTCTTC. It encodes CASSKIAVGPYNEQFF.